These T cell receptor beta chains were read from a single sample in a study of T-cell reconstitution after alpha-beta-depleted transplantation in children. TCRdb recomputed calls from the PCR reads with MiXCR, one row per CDR3 protein. Among hundreds of thousands of distinct CDR3 sequences listed, about an eighth were seen once. The starting material was PBMCs, mostly from graft donor cells, obtained 360 days after TCRalphabeta/CD19-depleted stem cell transplant. The source of these receptors is a male patient under 18 who had a stem cell transplant for acute myeloid leukemia, so the T cells may come from the graft donor. Both conserved end residues are part of each CDR3. D genes are given only for firm matches. For some rows the clone size is stated as once, few or many, or as a class when expanded; others skip it.

d_call,clone_size,j_call,v_call,cdr3_nt,cdr3_aa
TRBD1,.,TRBJ2-7,TRBV6-2/TRBV6-3,TGTGCCAGCAGACTTCCCGGGACAGGGACCTACGAGCAGTACTTC,CASRLPGTGTYEQYF
.,few,TRBJ2-7,TRBV18,TGTGCCAGCTCACTATATGAAGGGGGAGACTCCTACGAGCAGTACTTC,CASSLYEGGDSYEQYF
.,.,TRBJ2-1,TRBV21-1,TGTGCCAGCAGCAAGTTTCTAGCGGGAGACTACAATGAGCAGTTCTTC,CASSKFLAGDYNEQFF
TRBD2,few,TRBJ2-2,TRBV28,TGTGCCAGCAGCCTCCATGGCGGGACTAGCGGGAGGGCCGGCGGGGAGCTGTTTTTT,CASSLHGGTSGRAGGELFF
.,few,TRBJ2-7,TRBV29-1,TGCAGCGTTGAATTAGCCCTCTCCTACGAGCAGTACTTC,CSVELALSYEQYF
.,.,TRBJ2-5,TRBV28,TGTGCCAGCAGCGGAACAGGGCCCCTCCAAGAGACCCAGTACTTC,CASSGTGPLQETQYF
.,few,TRBJ2-7,TRBV20-1,TGCAGTGCTTCCCGGGACGAGCAGTACTTC,CSASRDEQYF
.,few,TRBJ2-7,TRBV12-3/TRBV12-4,TGTGCCAGCAGTTCCCAGGGTCCCTCCTACGAGCAGTACTTC,CASSSQGPSYEQYF
.,.,TRBJ2-3,TRBV20-1,TGCAGTGCTAGATCGGAAGGACCTTACACAGATACGCAGTATTTT,CSARSEGPYTDTQYF
TRBD2,few,TRBJ2-7,TRBV20-1,TGCAGTGCTCATAGGACTAGCGGAACCTACGAGCAGTACTTC,CSAHRTSGTYEQYF
.,many,TRBJ2-3,TRBV28,TGTGCCAGCAGTTGGGGTGGTACGCAGTATTTT,CASSWGGTQYF
.,.,TRBJ2-7,TRBV27,TGTGCCAGCAGTTTTTCTCGGATCTCCTACGAGCAGTACTTC,CASSFSRISYEQYF
.,few,TRBJ1-1,TRBV27,TGTGCCAGCAGTTTAATTTCGGGAGACACTGAAGCTTTCTTT,CASSLISGDTEAFF
.,few,TRBJ2-4,TRBV11-2,TGTGCCAGCAGCTTTTGGGTACTCGGGGGAAATCCCAAAAACATTCAGTACTTC,CASSFWVLGGNPKNIQYF
.,few,TRBJ1-1,TRBV29-1,TGCAGCGTTGTTTTCTACATGGAAGCTTTCTTT,CSVVFYMEAFF
TRBD1,.,TRBJ2-5,TRBV28,TGTGCCAGCAGTTTATGGAGGGGACAGGCGGAGACCCAGTACTTC,CASSLWRGQAETQYF
TRBD2,.,TRBJ2-1,TRBV7-9,TGTGCCAGCAGCTACCTAGCGGGAGTACAGTACAATGAGCAGTTCTTC,CASSYLAGVQYNEQFF
TRBD2,.,TRBJ2-7,TRBV25-1,TGTGCCAGCAGTGAATTCGTCGGCGGGATAGCGGGAGGTGGTGAGCAGTACTTC,CASSEFVGGIAGGGEQYF
TRBD2,.,TRBJ2-2,TRBV6-2/TRBV6-3,TGTGCCAGCAGTCCCTGGGAGGGACCCTTGAACACCGGGGAGCTGTTTTTT,CASSPWEGPLNTGELFF
.,.,TRBJ1-5,TRBV28,TGTGCCAGCAGTTTGATTTTGGGGGACCCCGGACACCAGCCCCAGCATTTT,CASSLILGDPGHQPQHF
TRBD2,.,TRBJ2-3,TRBV2,TGTGCCAGCAGCGGGGGGCTAGCGGGAGATTTGGATACGCAGTATTTT,CASSGGLAGDLDTQYF
.,.,TRBJ1-1,TRBV28,TGTGCCAGCAGTTTCCGGGGCAGTGAAGCTTTCTTT,CASSFRGSEAFF
.,.,TRBJ1-4,TRBV7-2,TGTGCCAGCAGCCCACAGGGTAGATTAACAACTAATGAAAAACTGTTTTTT,CASSPQGRLTTNEKLFF
TRBD2,.,TRBJ2-1,TRBV7-9,TGTGCCAGCAGCGTGTTTAGCGGGTCCTCCTACAATGAGCAGTTCTTC,CASSVFSGSSYNEQFF
TRBD1,few,TRBJ1-6,TRBV6-1,TGTGCCAGCAGTATAACAGGGGTCCGGAATTCACCCCTCCACTTT,CASSITGVRNSPLHF
TRBD1,many,TRBJ2-1,TRBV29-1,TGCAGCGTTTCACAGGGGGTAGATGAGCAGTTCTTC,CSVSQGVDEQFF
.,few,TRBJ2-7,TRBV4-3,TGCGCCAGCAGCAACGGGCTCCGCTACGAGCAGTACTTC,CASSNGLRYEQYF
TRBD2,.,TRBJ2-3,TRBV10-3,TGTGCCATCAGGGGGACTAGCGAATTCACAGATACGCAGTATTTT,CAIRGTSEFTDTQYF
.,.,TRBJ2-1,TRBV20-1,TGCAGTGCTAGGTGGCAGGGGGAGCAGTTCTTC,CSARWQGEQFF
.,few,TRBJ2-4,TRBV11-2,TGTGCCAGCAGCTTTATCGAGGGGTCGGACATTCAGTACTTC,CASSFIEGSDIQYF
.,.,TRBJ2-4,TRBV12-3/TRBV12-4,TGTGCCAGCACGTCTCAAGCCAAAAACATTCAGTACTTC,CASTSQAKNIQYF
TRBD2,few,TRBJ2-3,TRBV10-3,TGTGCCATCAGGCTAGCGGGAGAGGGCACAGATACGCAGTATTTT,CAIRLAGEGTDTQYF
.,.,TRBJ2-7,TRBV28,TGTGCCAGCAGTTCACCGGGACCGCACTACGAGCAGTACTTC,CASSSPGPHYEQYF
TRBD1,.,TRBJ2-5,TRBV7-2,TGTGCCAGCAGCTTCGACAGGGGGGAAGAGACCCAGTACTTC,CASSFDRGEETQYF
TRBD2,.,TRBJ2-1,TRBV9,TGTGCCAGCAGCTCCCGAGGGGGACTAGCGGTAAGAGGGGAGCAGTTCTTC,CASSSRGGLAVRGEQFF
TRBD2,few,TRBJ2-1,TRBV29-1,TGCAGCGTTGTGGGAGGGGGACTAGCGGGAGGGAAGAGCTCCTACAATGAGCAGTTCTTC,CSVVGGGLAGGKSSYNEQFF
.,few,TRBJ2-1,TRBV28,TGTGCCAGCAGTTGGGACCTACTAGTTGATGGCAATGAGCAGTTCTTC,CASSWDLLVDGNEQFF
.,medium-sized,TRBJ2-1,TRBV9,TGTGCCAGCAGCGTGGACTCGGAAATAAATGAGCAGTTCTTC,CASSVDSEINEQFF
.,.,TRBJ2-5,TRBV30,TGTGCCTGGAGTAACAGGCCCGACTGGTTGGAGACCCAGTACTTC,CAWSNRPDWLETQYF
TRBD1,.,TRBJ2-5,TRBV5-1,TGCGCCAGCAGCCGGGTCCAGGGACAGGAAGAGACCCAGTACTTC,CASSRVQGQEETQYF